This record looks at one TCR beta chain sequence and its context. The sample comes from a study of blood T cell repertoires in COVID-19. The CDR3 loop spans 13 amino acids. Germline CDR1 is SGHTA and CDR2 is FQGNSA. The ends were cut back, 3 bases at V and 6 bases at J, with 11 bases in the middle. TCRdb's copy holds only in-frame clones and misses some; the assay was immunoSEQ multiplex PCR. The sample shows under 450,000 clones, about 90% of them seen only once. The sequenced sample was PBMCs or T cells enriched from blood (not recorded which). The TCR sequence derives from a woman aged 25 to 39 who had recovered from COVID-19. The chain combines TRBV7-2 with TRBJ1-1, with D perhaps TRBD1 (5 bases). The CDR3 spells CASSFRRTPEAFF. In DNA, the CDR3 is TGTGCCAGCAGCTTTCGTCGGACACCTGAAGCTTTCTTT.